This passage covers 13 T cell receptor beta chains from one sample sequenced in a study of beta chain features in type 1 diabetes (dated by TCRdb to the late 2010s). Library preparation was by the immunoSEQ multiplex PCR assay. The entire isolated RNA was reverse transcribed using the High Capacity cDNA Reverse Transcription Kit, and thus expressed TCRB transcripts were sequenced. TCRdb obtained this table from immuneACCESS and retained in-frame rearrangements with V and J assigned. These tables miss some clones; where compared with another copy, unresolved V genes account for less than half of the shortfall, and the remainder is unexplained. In this sample the table shows more than 120,000 clones, roughly a tenth of which occur a single time. The ten biggest clones cover around 1.4% of the sample. The sample taken for sequencing was naive CD4+ T cells from blood. The cell subset or site label for this specimen denotes: true naive CD4+ T cells. The receptors stem from a man younger than 35 in good health.

V and J are TRBV18 and TRBJ1-3; D is undetermined. The V gene's germline CDR1 is KGHSH and CDR2 LQKENI. CDR3 length: 15 residues. The V end was cut by 2 bases, the J end by 0 bases, with 8 bases between. This CDR3 is CASSPGQDSGNTIYF. CDR3 nucleotide sequence: TGTGCCAGCTCACCAGGGCAGGACTCTGGAAACACCATATATTTT.

This rearrangement joins TRBV19 to TRBJ2-7, with D maybe TRBD1 (7 bases). The CDR3 totals 15 residues. Deletions cut 5 bases from V and 2 bases from J, with 16 bases between. Germline loops: CDR1 LNHDA, CDR2 SQIVND (reference sequence). In DNA form, the CDR3 reads TGTGCCAGTAGTCCCCGCCCAGGGGGGCCCTACGAGCAGTACTTC. Translating gives CASSPRPGGPYEQYF.

This clone was recorded a few times. The V call is TRBV5-1, the J call TRBJ2-3, with 10 bases lining up with TRBD1. After removal of 4 bases from V and 5 bases from J, the junction contained 10 bases not matched to a gene. Germline V gene data show CDR1 as SGHRS and CDR2 as YFSETQ. This CDR3 is built from 16 residues. CDR3 nucleotide sequence: TGCGCCAGCAGCCCGGGGACAGGGGTGTTGGAAGATACGCAGTATTTT. It codes for CASSPGTGVLEDTQYF. Combining the CDR3 with reference TRBV5-1 and TRBJ2-3 gives the whole variable domain KAGVTQTPRYLIKTRGQQVTLSCSPISGHRSVSWYQQTPGQGLQFLFEYFSETQRNKGNFPGRFSGRQFSNSRSEMNVSTLELGDSALYLCASSPGTGVLEDTQYFGPGTRLTVL.

This rearrangement joins TRBV7-2 to TRBJ2-7, with TRBD2 identical over 7 bases. The CDR3 contains 14 residues. J was trimmed by 0 bases and V by 4 bases; bases with no gene match: 3. The germline V gene encodes CDR1 SGHTA and CDR2 FQGNSA. Here the CDR3 DNA reads TGTGCCAGCAGCTGGAGCGGGACCTCCTACGAGCAGTACTTC. Translating it yields CASSWSGTSYEQYF.

The V and J genes are TRBV7-9 and TRBJ2-2, with a tentative D call TRBD2 (5 bases). The CDR3 runs 13 residues. Trimming removed 5 bases at V and 7 bases at J, with 11 bases between. The germline CDR1 and CDR2 sequences are SEHNR and FQNEAQ (reference sequence). The CDR3, as DNA: TGTGCCAGCAGCCTAGAAGAGGGCGGGGAGCTGTTTTTT. Translating gives CASSLEEGGELFF.

This clone appeared a few times. V and J are TRBV19 and TRBJ2-1, with 10 nucleotides matching TRBD1. The CDR3 extends over 15 amino acids. Trimming removed 6 bases from V and 3 bases from J; junction bases left unmatched: 5. Germline-derived CDR1 and CDR2 are LNHDA and SQIVND (reference sequence). For the CDR3, the DNA is TGTGCCAGTAGGCCCGGGACAGGGGACTACAATGAGCAGTTCTTC. Translation gives CASRPGTGDYNEQFF. The whole variable domain, remainder taken from reference TRBV19 and TRBJ2-1, is DGGITQSPKYLFRKEGQNVTLSCEQNLNHDAMYWYRQDPGQGLRLIYYSQIVNDFQKGDIAEGYSVSREKKESFPLTVTSAQKNPTAFYLCASRPGTGDYNEQFFGPGTRLTVL.

This clone appeared many times. The rearrangement uses TRBV29-1 and TRBJ2-2; D perhaps matches TRBD1 (6 bases). Deletions cut 4 bases from V and 0 bases from J, with 9 bases between. This CDR3 has 14 amino acids. Germline V gives CDR1 SQVTM, CDR2 ANQGSEA. The CDR3 DNA reads as TGCAGCGTTGGGGGACAACCGAACACCGGGGAGCTGTTTTTT. Its translation: CSVGGQPNTGELFF.

This clone came up a few times. The chain combines TRBV19 with TRBJ2-7, with 10 bases that match TRBD1. CDR3 size: 15 residues. Losses at the gene ends were 1 base for V and 2 bases for J; bases not matched to a gene: 2. Germline V gene data show CDR1 as LNHDA and CDR2 as SQIVND (reference sequence). DNA of the CDR3: TGTGCCAGTAGTATAGTGGGACAGGGGACCTACGAGCAGTACTTC. Translation gives CASSIVGQGTYEQYF.

This clone was seen only a few times. The sample holds other DNA sequences that translate to the same CDR3. The chain is built from TRBV7-9 and TRBJ2-2; D possibly corresponds to TRBD1 (5 bases). Germline V gives CDR1 SEHNR, CDR2 FQNEAQ (reference sequence). V gave up 3 bases and J gave up 0 bases, with 11 bases separating them. CDR3 length: 16 residues. CDR3 DNA sequence: TGTGCCAGCAGCTTTGGGGCGATAGCGAACACCGGGGAGCTGTTTTTT. Encoded protein: CASSFGAIANTGELFF.

This clone appeared a few times. The chain joins TRBV28 to TRBJ2-7; D is perhaps TRBD1 (6 bases). CDR1 and CDR2 from the germline V gene are MDHEN and SYDVKM. The CDR3 totals 11 residues. Trimming shortened V by 6 bases and J by 8 bases, and 11 bases separated the two germline ends. CDR3 coding DNA: TGTGCCAGCAGCCCACAGGGAAAGCAGTACTTC. Amino acid sequence: CASSPQGKQYF.

The rearrangement joins TRBV7-9 to TRBJ1-6; maybe TRBD1 (5 bases). The V end lost 6 bases, the J end lost 14 bases, and 17 bases lay between the germline ends. This CDR3 comprises 13 residues. CDR1 is SEHNR, CDR2 FQNEAQ, per germline (reference sequence). The CDR3 bases are TGTGCCAGCAGTCCTAGGCGGGGAGGGGCCCTCCACTTT. It encodes CASSPRRGGALHF.

The V gene is TRBV5-1, the J gene TRBJ1-1; D might be TRBD1 (6 bases). V lost 0 bases and J lost 1, with 10 bases in between. Germline loops: CDR1 SGHRS, CDR2 YFSETQ. The CDR3 contains 15 residues. This CDR3 reads CASSLGTGRNTEAFF. In DNA form, the CDR3 reads TGCGCCAGCAGCTTGGGTACAGGGAGGAACACTGAAGCTTTCTTT. Based on the CDR3 plus reference TRBV5-1 and TRBJ1-1, the full variable domain is KAGVTQTPRYLIKTRGQQVTLSCSPISGHRSVSWYQQTPGQGLQFLFEYFSETQRNKGNFPGRFSGRQFSNSRSEMNVSTLELGDSALYLCASSLGTGRNTEAFFGQGTRLTVV.

This clone turned up a few times. This rearrangement joins TRBV27 to TRBJ1-4; unclear D gene. In germline, CDR1 is MNHEY, CDR2 SMNVEV (reference sequence). The CDR3 is 13 residues long. Trimming shortened V by 6 bases and J by 3 bases, and 8 bases separated the two germline ends. DNA of the CDR3: TGTGCCAGCAGGGGAGCGGCTAATGAAAAACTGTTTTTT. Its translation: CASRGAANEKLFF.